This T cell receptor (beta chain) was observed in a study of T cell responses to AZD1222 COVID-19 vaccine. Study-wide points: The span of vaccine-associated CD4 TCRs extended across spike, with dominance at 160-218 and 743-854.

Note on this clone: Its specificity is not known.

Germline V gives CDR1 MDHEN, CDR2 SYDVKM. This CDR3 has 16 amino acids. Trimming removed 6 bases from V and 0 bases from J, with 16 bases in between. Sequenced by immunoSEQ multiplex PCR; TCRdb stores in-frame clones only, minus some. Among 150,000 to 200,000 clones, approximately 90% were seen once, and the ten largest hold more than 1.1%. V and J are TRBV28 and TRBJ2-3; D may be TRBD1 (6 bases). The receptor comes from an adult in good health. The sample consisted of peripheral blood, taken on day 0 of AZD1222 vaccination. The CDR3 loop reads CASSTDRLHSTDTQYF. The CDR3 bases are TGTGCCAGCAGCACGGACAGACTACATAGCACAGATACGCAGTATTTT.